This TCR beta chain is drawn from a study of blood T cell repertoires in COVID-19. Background on the study: Acute and convalescent COVID-19 samples came from the United States, Italy and Spain.

Trimming took off 6 bases at V and 2 bases at J, with 10 bases between the two ends. Germline V gives CDR1 KGHDR, CDR2 SFDVKD. This CDR3 is built from 15 residues. Original handling: Quantification of nucleated cells was approximated via reference gene primer amplification. This table comes from immunoSEQ multiplex PCR, and its TCRdb copy is limited to in-frame clones, with some not included. V and J calls and clone size are given by that table; D and trimming were obtained from the DNA. Among about 180,000 clones listed, around 85% were seen once. This chain uses TRBV24-1 with TRBJ2-6, with D perhaps TRBD1 (5 bases). Sequencing used peripheral blood. The source is a man in his 60s with acute or convalescent COVID-19. The CDR3 loop is CATSSKQAGANVLTF. CDR3 nucleotide sequence: TGTGCCACCAGTTCGAAACAGGCTGGGGCCAACGTCCTGACTTTC.